This paragraph covers one T cell receptor beta chain sequence. Its antigen is unidentified. Following RNA extraction, reverse transcription yielded cDNA that acted as the sequencing template. Repertoires were generated with immunoSEQ multiplex PCR, while TCRdb's copy carries only in-frame clones and drops some. The sample consists of over 80,000 clones, around 40% of them appearing once. The sample's treatment: oral pan-JAK inhibitor, 5-10 mg twice daily. Alopecia areata patients gave lesional scalp punch biopsies and peripheral blood samples. Researchers picked out CD4+ and CD8+ T cells from PBMCs by sorting. This sample was taken from a study of CD8+ T cells in alopecia areata. Study-wide points: Shared TCR sequences were less clear between patients than in mice, possibly partly from HLA diversity.

CDR3 length equals 17 residues. From germline, CDR1 is SQVTM and CDR2 ANQGSEA. Unmatched junction bases numbered 11, after V lost 7 bases and J lost 0 bases. The sequences come from CD8+ T cells sorted from blood, collected at week 24, from a patient treated with tofacitinib. The clonotype comes from a human donor with alopecia areata. The genes are TRBV29-1 and TRBJ2-7; the match to TRBD2 covers 14 bases. The CDR3 DNA is TGCAGCGCTTTGGGACTAGCGGGAGCAACCAACTCCTACGAGCAGTACTTC. Residues: CSALGLAGATNSYEQYF.